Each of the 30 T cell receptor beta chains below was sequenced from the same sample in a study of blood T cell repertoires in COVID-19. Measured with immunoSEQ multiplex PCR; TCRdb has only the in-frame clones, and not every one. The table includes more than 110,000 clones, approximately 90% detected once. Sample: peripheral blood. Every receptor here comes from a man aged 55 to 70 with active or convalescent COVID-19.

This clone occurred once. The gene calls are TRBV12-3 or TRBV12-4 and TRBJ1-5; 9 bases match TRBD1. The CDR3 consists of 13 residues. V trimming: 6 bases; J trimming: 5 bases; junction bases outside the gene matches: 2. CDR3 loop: CASRRQGDQPQHF. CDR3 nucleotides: TGTGCCAGCAGGCGACAGGGGGATCAGCCCCAGCATTTT.

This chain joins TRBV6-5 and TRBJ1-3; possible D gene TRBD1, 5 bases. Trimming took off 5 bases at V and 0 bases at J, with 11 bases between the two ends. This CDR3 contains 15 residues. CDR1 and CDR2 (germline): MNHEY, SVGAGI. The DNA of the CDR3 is TGTGCCAGCAGTCCGGGAGGGGACTCTGGAAACACCATATATTTT. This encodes CASSPGGDSGNTIYF.

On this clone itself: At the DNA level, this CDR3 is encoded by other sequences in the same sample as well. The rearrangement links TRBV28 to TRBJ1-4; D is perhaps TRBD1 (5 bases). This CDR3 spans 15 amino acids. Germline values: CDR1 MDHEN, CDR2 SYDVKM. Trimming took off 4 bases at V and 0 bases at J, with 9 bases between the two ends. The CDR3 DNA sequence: TGTGCCAGCAGTTCCCCGACAGCAACTAATGAAAAACTGTTTTTT. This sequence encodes CASSSPTATNEKLFF.

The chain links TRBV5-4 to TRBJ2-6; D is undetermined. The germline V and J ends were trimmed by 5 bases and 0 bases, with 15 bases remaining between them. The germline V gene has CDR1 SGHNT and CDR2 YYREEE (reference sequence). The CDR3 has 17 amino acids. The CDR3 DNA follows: TGTGCCAGCAGTAGAGGTCAGCAACTCTCTGGGGCCAACGTCCTGACTTTC. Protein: CASSRGQQLSGANVLTF.

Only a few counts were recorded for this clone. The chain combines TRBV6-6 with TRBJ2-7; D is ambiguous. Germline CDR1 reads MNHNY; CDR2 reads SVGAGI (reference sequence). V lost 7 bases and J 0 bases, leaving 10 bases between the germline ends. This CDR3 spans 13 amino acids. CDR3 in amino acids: CASKQASSYEQYF. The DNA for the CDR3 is TGTGCCAGCAAGCAGGCGTCCTCCTACGAGCAGTACTTC.

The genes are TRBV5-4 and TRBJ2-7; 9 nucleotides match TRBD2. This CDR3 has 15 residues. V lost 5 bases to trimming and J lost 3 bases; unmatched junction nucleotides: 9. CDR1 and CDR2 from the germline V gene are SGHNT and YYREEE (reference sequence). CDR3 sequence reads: CASSSSGKLNYEQYF. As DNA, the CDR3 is TGTGCCAGCAGTTCTAGCGGGAAACTGAACTACGAGCAGTACTTC.

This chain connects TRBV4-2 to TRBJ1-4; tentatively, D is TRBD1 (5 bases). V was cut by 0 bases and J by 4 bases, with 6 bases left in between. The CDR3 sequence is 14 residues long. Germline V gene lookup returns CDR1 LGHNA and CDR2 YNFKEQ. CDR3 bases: TGTGCCAGCAGCCAAGAGACAGATAATGAAAAACTGTTTTTT. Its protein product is CASSQETDNEKLFF.

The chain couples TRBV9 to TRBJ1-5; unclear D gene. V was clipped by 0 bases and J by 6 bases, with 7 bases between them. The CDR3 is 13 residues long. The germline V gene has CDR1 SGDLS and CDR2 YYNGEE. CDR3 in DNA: TGTGCCAGCAGCGTAGATGGCACTCAGCCCCAGCATTTT. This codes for CASSVDGTQPQHF. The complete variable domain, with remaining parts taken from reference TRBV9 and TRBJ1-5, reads DSGVTQTPKHLITATGQRVTLRCSPRSGDLSVYWYQQSLDQGLQFLIQYYNGEERAKGNILERFSAQQFPDLHSELNLSSLELGDSALYFCASSVDGTQPQHFGDGTRLSIL.

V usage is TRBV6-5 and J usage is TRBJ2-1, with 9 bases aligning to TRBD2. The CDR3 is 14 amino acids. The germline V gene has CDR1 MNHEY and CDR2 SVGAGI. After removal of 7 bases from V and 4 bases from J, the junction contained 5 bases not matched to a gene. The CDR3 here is CASTRAGGYNEQFF. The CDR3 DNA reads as TGTGCCAGCACGAGAGCGGGGGGTTACAATGAGCAGTTCTTC.

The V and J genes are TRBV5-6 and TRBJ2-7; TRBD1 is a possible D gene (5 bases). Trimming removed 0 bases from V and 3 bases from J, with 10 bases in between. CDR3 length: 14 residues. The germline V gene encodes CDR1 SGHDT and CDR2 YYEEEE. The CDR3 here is CASSLADTFYEQYF. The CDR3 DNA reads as TGTGCCAGCAGCTTGGCGGACACATTCTACGAGCAGTACTTC.

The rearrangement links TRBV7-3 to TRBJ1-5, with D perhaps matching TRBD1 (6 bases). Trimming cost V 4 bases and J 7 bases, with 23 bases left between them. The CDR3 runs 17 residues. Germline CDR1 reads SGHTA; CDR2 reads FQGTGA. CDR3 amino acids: CASSSPIGGGGSQPQHF. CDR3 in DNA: TGTGCCAGCAGCTCCCCAATAGGGGGAGGGGGAAGCCAGCCCCAGCATTTT.

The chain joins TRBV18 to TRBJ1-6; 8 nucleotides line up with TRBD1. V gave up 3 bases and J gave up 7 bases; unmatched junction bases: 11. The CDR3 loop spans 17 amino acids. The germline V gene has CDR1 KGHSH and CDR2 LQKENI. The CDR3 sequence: CASSPLPGQGSNSPLHF. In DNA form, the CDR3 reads TGTGCCAGCTCACCTCTCCCTGGACAGGGCTCGAATTCACCCCTCCACTTT.

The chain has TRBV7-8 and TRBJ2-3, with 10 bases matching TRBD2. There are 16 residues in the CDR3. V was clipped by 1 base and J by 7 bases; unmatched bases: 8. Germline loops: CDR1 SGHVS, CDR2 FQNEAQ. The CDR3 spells CASSLVASGSANTQYF. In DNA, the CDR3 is TGTGCCAGCAGCTTAGTGGCTAGCGGGAGTGCGAATACGCAGTATTTT.

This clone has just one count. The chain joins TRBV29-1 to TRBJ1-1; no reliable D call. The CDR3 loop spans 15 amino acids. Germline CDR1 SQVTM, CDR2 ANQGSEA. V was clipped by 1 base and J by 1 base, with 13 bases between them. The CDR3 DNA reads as TGCAGCGTTGAAGGCCGGGGAGTTCAGAACACTGAAGCTTTCTTT. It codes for CSVEGRGVQNTEAFF.

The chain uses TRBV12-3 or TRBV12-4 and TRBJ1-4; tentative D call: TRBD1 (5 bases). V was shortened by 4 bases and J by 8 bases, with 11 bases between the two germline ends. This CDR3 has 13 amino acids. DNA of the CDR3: TGTGCCAGCAGTTGGGGCCAGGCCGAAAAACTGTTTTTT. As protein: CASSWGQAEKLFF.

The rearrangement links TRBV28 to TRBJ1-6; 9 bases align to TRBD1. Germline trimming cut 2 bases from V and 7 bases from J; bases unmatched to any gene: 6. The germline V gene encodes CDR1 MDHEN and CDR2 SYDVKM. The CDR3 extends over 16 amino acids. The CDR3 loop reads CASSLPGQGLNSPLHF. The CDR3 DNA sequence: TGTGCCAGCAGTTTACCGGGACAGGGTTTGAATTCACCCCTCCACTTT.

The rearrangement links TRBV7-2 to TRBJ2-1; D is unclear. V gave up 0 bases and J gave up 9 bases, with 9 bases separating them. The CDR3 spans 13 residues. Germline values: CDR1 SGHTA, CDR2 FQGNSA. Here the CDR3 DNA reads TGTGCCAGCAGCTTAGCGTTTACTCCTGAGCAGTTCTTC. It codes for CASSLAFTPEQFF. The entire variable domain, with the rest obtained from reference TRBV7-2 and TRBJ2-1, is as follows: GAGVSQSPSNKVTEKGKDVELRCDPISGHTALYWYRQSLGQGLEFLIYFQGNSAPDKSGLPSDRFSAERTGGSVSTLTIQRTQQEDSAVYLCASSLAFTPEQFFGPGTRLTVL.

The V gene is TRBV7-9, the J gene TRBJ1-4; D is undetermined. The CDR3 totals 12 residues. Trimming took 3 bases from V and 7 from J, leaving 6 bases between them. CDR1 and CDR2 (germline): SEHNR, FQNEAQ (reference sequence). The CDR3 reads CASSLRGEKLFF. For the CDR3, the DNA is TGTGCCAGCAGCTTGAGAGGTGAAAAACTGTTTTTT.

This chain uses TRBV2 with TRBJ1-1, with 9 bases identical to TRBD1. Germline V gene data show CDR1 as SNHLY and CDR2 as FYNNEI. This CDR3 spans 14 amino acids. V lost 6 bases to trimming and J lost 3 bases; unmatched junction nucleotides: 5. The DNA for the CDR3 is TGTGCCAGCAGAGGGACAGGGACTTACACTGAAGCTTTCTTT. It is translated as CASRGTGTYTEAFF.

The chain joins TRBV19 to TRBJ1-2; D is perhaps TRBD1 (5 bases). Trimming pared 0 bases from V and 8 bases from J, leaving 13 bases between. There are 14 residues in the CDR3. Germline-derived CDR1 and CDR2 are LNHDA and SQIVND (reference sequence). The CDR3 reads CASSIDPAAGGYTF. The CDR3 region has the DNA TGTGCCAGTAGTATAGATCCCGCGGCAGGGGGCTACACCTTC.

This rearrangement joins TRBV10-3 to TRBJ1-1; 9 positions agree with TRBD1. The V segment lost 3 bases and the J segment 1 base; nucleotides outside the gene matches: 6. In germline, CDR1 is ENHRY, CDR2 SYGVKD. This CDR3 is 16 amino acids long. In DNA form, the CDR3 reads TGTGCCATCAGTGACTCCCCGGGACAGGGGAACACTGAAGCTTTCTTT. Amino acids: CAISDSPGQGNTEAFF.

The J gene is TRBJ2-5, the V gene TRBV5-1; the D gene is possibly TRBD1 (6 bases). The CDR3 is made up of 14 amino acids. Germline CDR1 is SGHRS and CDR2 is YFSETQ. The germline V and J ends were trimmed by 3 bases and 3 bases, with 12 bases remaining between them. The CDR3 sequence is CASSSQGGKETQYF. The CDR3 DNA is TGCGCCAGCAGCTCACAGGGCGGTAAAGAGACCCAGTACTTC.

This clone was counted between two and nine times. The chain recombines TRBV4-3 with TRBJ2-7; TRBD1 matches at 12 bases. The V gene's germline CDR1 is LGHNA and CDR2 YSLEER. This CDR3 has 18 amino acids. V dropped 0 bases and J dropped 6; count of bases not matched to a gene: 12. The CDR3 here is CASSQEGQGAPPAIEQYF. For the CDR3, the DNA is TGCGCCAGCAGCCAAGAGGGACAGGGGGCGCCCCCAGCTATCGAGCAGTACTTC.

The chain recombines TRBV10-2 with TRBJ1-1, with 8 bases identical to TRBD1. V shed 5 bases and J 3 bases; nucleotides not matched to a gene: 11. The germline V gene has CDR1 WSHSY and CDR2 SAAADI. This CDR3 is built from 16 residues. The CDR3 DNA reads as TGCGCCAGCAGTCCACTACAGGGGGACGGTGACACTGAAGCTTTCTTT. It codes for CASSPLQGDGDTEAFF.

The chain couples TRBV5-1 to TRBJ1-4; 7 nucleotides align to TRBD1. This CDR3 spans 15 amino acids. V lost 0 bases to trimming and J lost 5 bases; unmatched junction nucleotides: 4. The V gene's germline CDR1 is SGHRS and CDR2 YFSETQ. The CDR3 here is CASSLVLGGNEKLFF. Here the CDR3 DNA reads TGCGCCAGCAGCTTGGTCTTAGGGGGCAATGAAAAACTGTTTTTT.

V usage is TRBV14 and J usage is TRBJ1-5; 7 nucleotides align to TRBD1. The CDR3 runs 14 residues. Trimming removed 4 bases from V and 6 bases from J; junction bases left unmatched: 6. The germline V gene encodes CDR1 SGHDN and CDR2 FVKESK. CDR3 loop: CASSLRQGSQPQHF. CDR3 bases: TGTGCCAGCAGCCTGAGACAGGGCTCTCAGCCCCAGCATTTT. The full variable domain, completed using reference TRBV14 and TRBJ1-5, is EAGVTQFPSHSVIEKGQTVTLRCDPISGHDNLYWYRRVMGKEIKFLLHFVKESKQDESGMPNNRFLAERTGGTYSTLKVQPAELEDSGVYFCASSLRQGSQPQHFGDGTRLSIL.

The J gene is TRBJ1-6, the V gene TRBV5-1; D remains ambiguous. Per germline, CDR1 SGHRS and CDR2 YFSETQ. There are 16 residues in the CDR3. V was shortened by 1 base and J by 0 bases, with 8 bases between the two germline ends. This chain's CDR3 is CASSLSPGSYNSPLHF. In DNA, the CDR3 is TGCGCCAGCAGCTTGAGTCCGGGCTCCTATAATTCACCCCTCCACTTT.

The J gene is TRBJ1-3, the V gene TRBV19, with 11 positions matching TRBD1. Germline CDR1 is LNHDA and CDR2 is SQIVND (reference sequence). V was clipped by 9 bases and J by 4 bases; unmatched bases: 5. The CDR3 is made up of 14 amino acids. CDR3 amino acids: CASGQGARGNTIYF. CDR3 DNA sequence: TGTGCCAGCGGACAGGGGGCGAGGGGAAACACCATATATTTT.

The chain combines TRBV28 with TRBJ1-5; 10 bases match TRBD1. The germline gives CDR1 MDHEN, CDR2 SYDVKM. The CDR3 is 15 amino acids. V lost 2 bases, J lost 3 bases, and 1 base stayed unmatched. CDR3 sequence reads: CASSLGQGVNQPQHF. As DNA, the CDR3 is TGTGCCAGCAGTTTAGGACAGGGGGTCAATCAGCCCCAGCATTTT. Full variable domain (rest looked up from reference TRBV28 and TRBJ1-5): DVKVTQSSRYLVKRTGEKVFLECVQDMDHENMFWYRQDPGLGLRLIYFSYDVKMKEKGDIPEGYSVSREKKERFSLILESASTNQTSMYLCASSLGQGVNQPQHFGDGTRLSIL.

The CDR3 protein is CASSYRPSGTDTQYF. The DNA of the CDR3 is TGTGCCAGCAGTTATCGCCCTAGCGGTACAGATACGCAGTATTTT. The J gene is TRBJ2-3, the V gene TRBV6-2 or TRBV6-3, with 7 bases identical to TRBD2. Germline CDR1 is MNHEY and CDR2 is SVGEGT. The V gene end was trimmed by 3 bases and the J gene end by 3 bases; junction bases not matched to a gene: 6. This CDR3 has 15 amino acids.